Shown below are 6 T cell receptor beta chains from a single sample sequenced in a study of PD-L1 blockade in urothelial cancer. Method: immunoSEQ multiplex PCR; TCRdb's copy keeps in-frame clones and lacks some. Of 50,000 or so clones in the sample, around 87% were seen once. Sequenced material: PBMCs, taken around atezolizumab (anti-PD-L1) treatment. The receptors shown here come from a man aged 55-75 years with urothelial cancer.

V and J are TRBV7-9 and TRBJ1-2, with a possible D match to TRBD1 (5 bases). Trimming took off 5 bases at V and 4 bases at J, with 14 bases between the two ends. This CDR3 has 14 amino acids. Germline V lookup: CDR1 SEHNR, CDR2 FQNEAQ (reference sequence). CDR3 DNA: TGTGCCAGCAGCCCGACCCAGGGAAGCTATGGCTACACCTTC. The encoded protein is CASSPTQGSYGYTF.

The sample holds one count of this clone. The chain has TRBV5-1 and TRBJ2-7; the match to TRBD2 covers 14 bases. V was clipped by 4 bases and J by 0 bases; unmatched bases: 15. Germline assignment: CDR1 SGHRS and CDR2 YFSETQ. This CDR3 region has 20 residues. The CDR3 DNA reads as TGCGCCAGCAGCACTTCGGGACCGGGACTAGCGGGGGTCCCCTCCTACGAGCAGTACTTC. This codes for CASSTSGPGLAGVPSYEQYF.

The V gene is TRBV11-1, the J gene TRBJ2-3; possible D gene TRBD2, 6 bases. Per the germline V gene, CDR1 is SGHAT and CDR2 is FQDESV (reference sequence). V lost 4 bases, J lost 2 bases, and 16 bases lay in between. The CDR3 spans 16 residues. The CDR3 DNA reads TGTGCCAGCAGCTCCTCCTTTAGCGGAACCACAGATACGCAGTATTTT. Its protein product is CASSSSFSGTTDTQYF.

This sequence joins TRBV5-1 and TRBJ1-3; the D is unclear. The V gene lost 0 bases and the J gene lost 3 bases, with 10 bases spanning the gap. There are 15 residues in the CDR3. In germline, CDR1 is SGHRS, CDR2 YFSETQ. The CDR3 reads CASSLGPISGNTIYF. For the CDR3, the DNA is TGCGCCAGCAGCTTGGGTCCAATTAGTGGAAACACCATATATTTT.

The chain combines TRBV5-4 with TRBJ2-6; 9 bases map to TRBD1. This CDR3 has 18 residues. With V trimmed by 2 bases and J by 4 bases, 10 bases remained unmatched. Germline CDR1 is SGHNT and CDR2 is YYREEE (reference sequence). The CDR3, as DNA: TGTGCCAGCAGCTTCACAGGGGGCACCCAGTCCGGGGCCAACGTCCTGACTTTC. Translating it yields CASSFTGGTQSGANVLTF.

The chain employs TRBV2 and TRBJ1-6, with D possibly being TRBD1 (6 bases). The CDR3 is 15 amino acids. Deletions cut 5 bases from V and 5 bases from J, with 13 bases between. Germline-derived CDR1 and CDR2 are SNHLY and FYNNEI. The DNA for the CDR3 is TGTGCCAGCAGTACACAGGGAGGGCATAATTCACCCCTCCACTTT. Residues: CASSTQGGHNSPLHF.